These T cell receptor beta chains were read from a single sample in a study of T-cell reconstitution after alpha-beta-depleted transplantation in children. TCRdb analysed the PCR reads with MiXCR anew, one entry per CDR3 protein. The sample includes 300,000 to 350,000 distinct CDR3 sequences, about a sixth of them seen just once. This sample comprised PBMCs, mostly from graft donor cells, obtained 360 days after TCRalphabeta/CD19-depleted stem cell transplant. The receptors derive from a male patient aged 2 to 10 who had a stem cell transplant for acute lymphoblastic leukemia, so the T cells may come from the graft donor. CDR3s leave out the opening cysteine and the closing phenylalanine or tryptophan. The order of the fields is D gene, V gene, CDR3 protein. A D gene is named only where the DNA matches it firmly.

D gene: -; V gene: TRBV29-1; CDR3 protein: SVNRESSTDTQY
D gene: -; V gene: TRBV5-1; CDR3 protein: ASSLVEGRNEKLF
D gene: -; V gene: TRBV4-2; CDR3 protein: ASSQGQSEKLF
D gene: TRBD1; V gene: TRBV3-1; CDR3 protein: ASSQVYGETGREQY
D gene: -; V gene: TRBV27; CDR3 protein: ASSLWRGKAGNEQF
D gene: TRBD2; V gene: TRBV10-3; CDR3 protein: AIRGTSPTDTQY
D gene: -; V gene: TRBV5-1; CDR3 protein: ASSLEGYSYEQY
D gene: -; V gene: TRBV7-9; CDR3 protein: ASSLAKGGTDTQY
D gene: TRBD1; V gene: TRBV9; CDR3 protein: ASTPGQGSGEQY
D gene: TRBD2; V gene: TRBV7-6; CDR3 protein: ASSLVTSGSRSEQF
D gene: -; V gene: TRBV7-8; CDR3 protein: ASSLTLRGEQF